This T cell receptor beta chain came from a study of blood T cell repertoires in COVID-19. Which cohort a participant joined came from the clinical history participants gave. TCRdb's copy holds only in-frame clones and misses some; the assay was immunoSEQ multiplex PCR. The sample carries 350,000 to 400,000 clones, 88% recorded once. Sequencing used PBMCs or T cells enriched from blood (not recorded which). This receptor was obtained from a woman aged 25 to 39 with acute COVID-19.

Written as DNA, the CDR3 is TGTGCCAGCAGCACTTATCAACAACAGGGAGAGCAGTTCTTC. Amino acids: CASSTYQQQGEQFF. The rearrangement uses TRBV21-1 and TRBJ2-1; the D call TRBD1 from the table was never checked on the DNA. TRBV21-1 is marked as a pseudogene. The CDR3 length is 14 residues.